This record concerns one T cell receptor beta chain sequence. The target antigen is unknown. This specimen comes from a study of PD-L1 blockade in urothelial cancer. On the study more broadly: It was at some point between 2013 and 2014 that patients started atezolizumab at 1,200 mg intravenously every 3 weeks.

Overall study findings and caveats: Below-median pretreatment blood TCR clonality was associated with improved progression-free and overall survival. Those with durable benefit had larger increases in tumor-associated blood clones at 3 weeks.

PCRs each included synthetic TCR analog templates spiked in. The table came from immunoSEQ multiplex PCR; TCRdb's copy has only in-frame clones and leaves some out. The table lists roughly 49,000 clones, roughly 84% of them singletons. Losses at the gene ends were 7 bases for V and 5 bases for J; bases not matched to a gene: 14. The CDR3 is made up of 18 amino acids. Per germline, CDR1 SNHLY and CDR2 FYNNEI. As for time point: pretreatment peripheral blood. The sequencing here drew on PBMCs, taken around atezolizumab (anti-PD-L1) treatment. The chain uses TRBV2 and TRBJ2-1; 13 bases agree with TRBD2. The receptor's source is a man aged 55 to 70 with urothelial cancer. CDR3 sequence: CASTRRTSGSGADNEQFF. The CDR3 nucleotides read TGTGCCAGCACGCGTCGGACTAGCGGGAGTGGGGCGGACAATGAGCAGTTCTTC.